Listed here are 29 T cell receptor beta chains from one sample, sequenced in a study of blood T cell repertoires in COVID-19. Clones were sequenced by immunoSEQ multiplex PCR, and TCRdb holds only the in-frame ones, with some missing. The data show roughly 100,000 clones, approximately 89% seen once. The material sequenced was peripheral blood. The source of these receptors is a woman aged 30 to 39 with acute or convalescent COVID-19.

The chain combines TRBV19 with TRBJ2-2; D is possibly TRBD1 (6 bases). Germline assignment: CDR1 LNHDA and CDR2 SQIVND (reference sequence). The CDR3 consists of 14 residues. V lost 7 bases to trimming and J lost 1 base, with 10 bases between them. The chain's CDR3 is CASNLQGNTGELFF. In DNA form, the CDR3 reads TGTGCCAGTAACCTACAGGGGAACACCGGGGAGCTGTTTTTT.

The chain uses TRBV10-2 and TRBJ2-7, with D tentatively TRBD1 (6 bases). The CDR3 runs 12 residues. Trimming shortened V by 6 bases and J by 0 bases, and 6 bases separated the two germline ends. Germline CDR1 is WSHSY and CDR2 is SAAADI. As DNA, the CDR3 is TGCGCCAGCAGGGACAGCTCCTACGAGCAGTACTTC. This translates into CASRDSSYEQYF.

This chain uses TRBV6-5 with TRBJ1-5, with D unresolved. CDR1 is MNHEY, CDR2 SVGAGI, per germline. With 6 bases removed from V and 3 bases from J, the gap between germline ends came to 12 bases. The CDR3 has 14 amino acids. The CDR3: CASSPTAFNQPQHF. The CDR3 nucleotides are TGTGCCAGCAGCCCCACAGCCTTCAATCAGCCCCAGCATTTT.

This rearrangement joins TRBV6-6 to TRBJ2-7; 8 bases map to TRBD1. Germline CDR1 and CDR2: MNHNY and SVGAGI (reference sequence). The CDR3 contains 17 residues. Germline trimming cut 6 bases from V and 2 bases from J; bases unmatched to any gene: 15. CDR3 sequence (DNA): TGTGCCAGCAGACGACGAGGGACAGGACAGCTCACCTACGAGCAGTACTTC. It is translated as CASRRRGTGQLTYEQYF.

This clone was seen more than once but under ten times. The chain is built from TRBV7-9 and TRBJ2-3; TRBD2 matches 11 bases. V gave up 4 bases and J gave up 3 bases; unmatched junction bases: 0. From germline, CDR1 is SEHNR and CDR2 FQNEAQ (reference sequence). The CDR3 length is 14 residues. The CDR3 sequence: CASSSSGGTDTQYF. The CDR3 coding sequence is TGTGCCAGCAGCTCTAGCGGGGGGACAGATACGCAGTATTTT. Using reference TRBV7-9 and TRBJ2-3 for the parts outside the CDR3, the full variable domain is DTGVSQNPRHKITKRGQNVTFRCDPISEHNRLYWYRQTLGQGPEFLTYFQNEAQLEKSRLLSDRFSAERPKGSFSTLEIQRTEQGDSAMYLCASSSSGGTDTQYFGPGTRLTVL.

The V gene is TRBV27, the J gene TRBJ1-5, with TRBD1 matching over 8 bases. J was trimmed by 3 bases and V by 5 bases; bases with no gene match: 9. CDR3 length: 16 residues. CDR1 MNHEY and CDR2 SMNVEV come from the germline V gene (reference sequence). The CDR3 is CASSARQGRFNQPQHF. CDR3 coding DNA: TGTGCCAGCAGTGCTCGACAGGGGAGGTTCAATCAGCCCCAGCATTTT.

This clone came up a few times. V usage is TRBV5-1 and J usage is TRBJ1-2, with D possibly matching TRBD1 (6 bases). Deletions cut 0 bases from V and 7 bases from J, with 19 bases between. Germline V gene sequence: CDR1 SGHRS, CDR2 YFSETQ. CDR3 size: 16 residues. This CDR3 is CASSLESGAFNTGYTF. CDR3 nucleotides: TGCGCCAGCAGCTTGGAGTCAGGGGCGTTTAATACTGGCTACACCTTC.

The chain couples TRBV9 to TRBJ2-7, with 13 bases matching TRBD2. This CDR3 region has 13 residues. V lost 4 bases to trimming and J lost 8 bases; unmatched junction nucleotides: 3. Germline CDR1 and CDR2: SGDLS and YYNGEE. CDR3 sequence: CASSRTSGGQQYF. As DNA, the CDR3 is TGTGCCAGCAGCAGGACTAGCGGGGGCCAGCAGTACTTC.

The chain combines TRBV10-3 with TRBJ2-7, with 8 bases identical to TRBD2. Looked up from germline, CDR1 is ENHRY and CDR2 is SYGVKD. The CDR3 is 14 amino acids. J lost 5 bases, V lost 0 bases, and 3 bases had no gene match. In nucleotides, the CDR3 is TGTGCCATCAGTGAGTCGGGACTAGTCCACGAGCAGTACTTC. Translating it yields CAISESGLVHEQYF.

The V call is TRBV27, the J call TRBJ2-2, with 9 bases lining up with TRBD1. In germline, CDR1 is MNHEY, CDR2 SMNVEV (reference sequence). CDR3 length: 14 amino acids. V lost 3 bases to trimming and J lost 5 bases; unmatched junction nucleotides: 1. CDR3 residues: CASSFDRGTGELFF. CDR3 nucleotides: TGTGCCAGCAGTTTTGACAGGGGGACCGGGGAGCTGTTTTTT.

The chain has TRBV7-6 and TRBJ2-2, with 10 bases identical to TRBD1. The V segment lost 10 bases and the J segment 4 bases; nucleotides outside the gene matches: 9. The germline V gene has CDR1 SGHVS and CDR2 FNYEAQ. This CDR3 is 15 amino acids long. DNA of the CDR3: TGTGCCATCAAAGGGGACAGGGGTACCACCGGGGAGCTGTTTTTT. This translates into CAIKGDRGTTGELFF.

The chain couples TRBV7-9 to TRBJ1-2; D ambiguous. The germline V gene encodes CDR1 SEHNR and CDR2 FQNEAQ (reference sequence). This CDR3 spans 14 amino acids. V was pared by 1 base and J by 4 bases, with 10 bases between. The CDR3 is CASSLGALPYGYTF. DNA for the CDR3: TGTGCCAGCAGCTTAGGGGCCCTTCCCTATGGCTACACCTTC. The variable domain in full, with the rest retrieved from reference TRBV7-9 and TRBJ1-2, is DTGVSQNPRHKITKRGQNVTFRCDPISEHNRLYWYRQTLGQGPEFLTYFQNEAQLEKSRLLSDRFSAERPKGSFSTLEIQRTEQGDSAMYLCASSLGALPYGYTFGSGTRLTVV.

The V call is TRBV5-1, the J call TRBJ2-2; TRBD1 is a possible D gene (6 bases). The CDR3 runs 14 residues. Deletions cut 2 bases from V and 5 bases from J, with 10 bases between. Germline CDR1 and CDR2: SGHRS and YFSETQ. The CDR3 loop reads CASSLGTGTGELFF. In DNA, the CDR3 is TGCGCCAGCAGCTTAGGCACAGGGACCGGGGAGCTGTTTTTT. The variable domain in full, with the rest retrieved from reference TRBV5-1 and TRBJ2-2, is KAGVTQTPRYLIKTRGQQVTLSCSPISGHRSVSWYQQTPGQGLQFLFEYFSETQRNKGNFPGRFSGRQFSNSRSEMNVSTLELGDSALYLCASSLGTGTGELFFGEGSRLTVL.

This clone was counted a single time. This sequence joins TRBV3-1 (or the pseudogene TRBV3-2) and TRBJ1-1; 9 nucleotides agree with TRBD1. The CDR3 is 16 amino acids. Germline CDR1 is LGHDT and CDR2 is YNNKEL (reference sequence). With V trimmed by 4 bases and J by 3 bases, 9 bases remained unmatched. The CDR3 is CASSPPPTGGYTEAFF. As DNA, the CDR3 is TGTGCCAGCAGCCCCCCCCCGACAGGGGGATACACTGAAGCTTTCTTT.

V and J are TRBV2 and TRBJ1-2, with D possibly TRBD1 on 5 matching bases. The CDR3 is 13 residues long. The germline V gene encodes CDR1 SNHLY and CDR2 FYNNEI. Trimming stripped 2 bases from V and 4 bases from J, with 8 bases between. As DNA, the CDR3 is TGTGCCAGCAGTGAAAGACAGCTCTATGGCTACACCTTC. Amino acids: CASSERQLYGYTF.

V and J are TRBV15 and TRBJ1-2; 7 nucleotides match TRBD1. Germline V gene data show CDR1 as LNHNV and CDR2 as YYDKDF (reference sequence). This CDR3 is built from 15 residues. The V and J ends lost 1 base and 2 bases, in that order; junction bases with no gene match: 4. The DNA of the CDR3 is TGTGCCACCAGCAGAGGGGGGACAGAGAACTATGGCTACACCTTC. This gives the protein CATSRGGTENYGYTF.

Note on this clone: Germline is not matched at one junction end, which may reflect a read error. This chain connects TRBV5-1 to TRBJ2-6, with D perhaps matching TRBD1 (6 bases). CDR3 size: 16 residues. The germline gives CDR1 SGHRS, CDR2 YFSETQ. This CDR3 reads CASSLDRASGANVLTF. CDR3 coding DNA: TGCGCCAGCAGTTTGGACAGAGCCTCTGGGGCCAACGTCCTGACTTTC.

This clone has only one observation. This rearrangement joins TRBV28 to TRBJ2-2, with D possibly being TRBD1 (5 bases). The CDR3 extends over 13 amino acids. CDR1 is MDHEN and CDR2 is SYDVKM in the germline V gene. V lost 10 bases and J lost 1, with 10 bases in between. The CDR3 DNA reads TGTGCCACCCTGACAGAGAACACCGGGGAGCTGTTTTTT. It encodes CATLTENTGELFF.

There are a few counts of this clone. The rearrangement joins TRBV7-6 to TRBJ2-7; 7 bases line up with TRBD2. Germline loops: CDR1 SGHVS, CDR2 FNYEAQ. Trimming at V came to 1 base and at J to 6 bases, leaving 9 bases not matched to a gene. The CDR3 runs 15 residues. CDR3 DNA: TGTGCCAGCAGCTTAGAGGGGAGGGAACAAGTCGAGCAGTACTTC. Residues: CASSLEGREQVEQYF.

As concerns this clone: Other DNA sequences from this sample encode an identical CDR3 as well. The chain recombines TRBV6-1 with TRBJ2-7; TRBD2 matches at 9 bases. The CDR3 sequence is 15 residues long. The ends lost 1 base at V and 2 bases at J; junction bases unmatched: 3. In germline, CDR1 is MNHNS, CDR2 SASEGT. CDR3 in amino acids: CASSEGGLAPYEQYF. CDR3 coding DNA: TGTGCCAGCAGTGAAGGCGGACTAGCGCCCTACGAGCAGTACTTC.

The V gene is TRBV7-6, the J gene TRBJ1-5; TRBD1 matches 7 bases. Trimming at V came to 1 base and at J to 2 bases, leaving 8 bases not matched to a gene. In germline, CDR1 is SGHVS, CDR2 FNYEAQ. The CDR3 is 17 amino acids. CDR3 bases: TGTGCCAGCAGCTTAGGCCCCAGGGGGTATGGCAATCAGCCCCAGCATTTT. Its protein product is CASSLGPRGYGNQPQHF.

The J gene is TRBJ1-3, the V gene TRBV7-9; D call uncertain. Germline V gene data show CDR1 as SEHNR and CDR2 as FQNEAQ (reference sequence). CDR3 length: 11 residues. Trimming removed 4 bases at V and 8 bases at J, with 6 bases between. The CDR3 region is CASSYEDTIYF. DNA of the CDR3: TGTGCCAGCAGCTACGAGGACACCATATATTTT.

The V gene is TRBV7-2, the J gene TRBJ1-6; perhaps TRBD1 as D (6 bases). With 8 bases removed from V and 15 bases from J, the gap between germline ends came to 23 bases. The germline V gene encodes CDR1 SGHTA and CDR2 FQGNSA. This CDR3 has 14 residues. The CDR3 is CASRFGRGGSLLHF. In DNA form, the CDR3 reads TGTGCCAGCCGATTTGGGCGGGGGGGCTCTCTCCTCCACTTT.

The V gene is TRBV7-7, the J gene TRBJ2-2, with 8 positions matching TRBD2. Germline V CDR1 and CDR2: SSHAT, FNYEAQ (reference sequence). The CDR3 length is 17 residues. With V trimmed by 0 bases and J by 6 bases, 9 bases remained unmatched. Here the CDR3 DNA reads TGTGCCAGCAGCTTAGCTGGGGCGGGGGGACCCCCCGGGGAGCTGTTTTTT. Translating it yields CASSLAGAGGPPGELFF.

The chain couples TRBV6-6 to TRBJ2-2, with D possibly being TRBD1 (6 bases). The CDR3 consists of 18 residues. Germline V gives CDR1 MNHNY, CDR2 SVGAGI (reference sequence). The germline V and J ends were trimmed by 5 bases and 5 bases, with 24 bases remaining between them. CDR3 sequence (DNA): TGTGCCAGCAGTCACCGAAACTTCTTCAGGGGAAAAACCGGGGAGCTGTTTTTT. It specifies CASSHRNFFRGKTGELFF.

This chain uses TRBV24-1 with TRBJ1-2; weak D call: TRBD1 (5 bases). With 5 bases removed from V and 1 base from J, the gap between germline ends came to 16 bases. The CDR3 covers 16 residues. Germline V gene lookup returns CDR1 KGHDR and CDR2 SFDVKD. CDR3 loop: CATSGLETGDNYGYTF. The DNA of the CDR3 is TGTGCCACCAGTGGCCTTGAAACAGGAGATAACTATGGCTACACCTTC.

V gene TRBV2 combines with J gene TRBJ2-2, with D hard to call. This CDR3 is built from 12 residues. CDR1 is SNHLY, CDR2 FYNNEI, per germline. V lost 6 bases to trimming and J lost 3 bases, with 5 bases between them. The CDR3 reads CASRADTGELFF. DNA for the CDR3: TGTGCCAGCAGGGCGGACACCGGGGAGCTGTTTTTT.

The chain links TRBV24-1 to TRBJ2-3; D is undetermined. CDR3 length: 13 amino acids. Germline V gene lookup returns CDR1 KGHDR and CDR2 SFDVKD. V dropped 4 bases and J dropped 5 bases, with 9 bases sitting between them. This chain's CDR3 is CATSELDGDTQYF. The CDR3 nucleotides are TGTGCCACCAGTGAGCTAGATGGAGATACGCAGTATTTT.

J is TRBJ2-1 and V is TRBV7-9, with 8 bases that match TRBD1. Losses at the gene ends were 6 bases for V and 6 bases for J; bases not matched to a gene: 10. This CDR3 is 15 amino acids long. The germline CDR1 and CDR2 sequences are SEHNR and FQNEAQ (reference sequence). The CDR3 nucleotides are TGTGCCAGCAGGTGGGGACAGGTGACCCTCAATGAGCAGTTCTTC. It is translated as CASRWGQVTLNEQFF.